This T cell receptor (beta chain) was observed in a study of shared clonotypes between healthy human individuals. Study overall: A donor's plate count was three for CD4 naive and three for CD4 memory; CD8 naive had two and CD8 memory one.

The study's findings and limits: Despite large depth, rarefaction showed incomplete sorted-subset sequencing. Estimated richness was generally greater in naive than memory subsets.

A CD45RA-negative memory subset and a CD45RA+ naive subset were separated from the CD4+ cells. In this sample, this clone turned up once. Its antigen is not identified. Profiled with immunoSEQ multiplex PCR; TCRdb holds only in-frame clones, not every one. The repertoire holds roughly 2.2 million clones, with just under 95% as singletons. The ends were cut back, 3 bases at V and 2 bases at J, with 17 bases in the middle. Germline V gives CDR1 SGHRS, CDR2 YFSETQ. The length of the CDR3 is 17 residues. V gene TRBV5-1 combines with J gene TRBJ2-2; tentative D call: TRBD1 (6 bases). The clonotype originates from a man aged 18 to 35 in good health. Some clones in this sample may be carry-over from other donors' samples. The sequencing sample was made of naive CD4+ T cells from PBMCs. Noted subset: CD45RA+ positively selected. CDR3 sequence (DNA): TGCGCCAGCAGCTACGAACCGGGACACTCAAACACCGGGGAGCTGTTTTTT. Amino acids: CASSYEPGHSNTGELFF.